This T cell receptor (beta chain) was recorded in a study of blood T cell repertoires in COVID-19. Study in general: Samples of COVID-19 (acute and convalescent) were obtained from the United States, Italy and Spain. T cells, B-cell-depleted T cells, or PBMCs supplied cDNA or gDNA.

V lost 6 bases and J lost 4, with 16 bases in between. CDR1 is SGHDT, CDR2 YYEEEE, per germline. The CDR3 totals 14 residues. Under the authors' procedure: Amplifying reference gene primers gave estimates of nucleated cell counts. Produced via immunoSEQ multiplex PCR; TCRdb's table is partial and in-frame only. From that table come the V and J calls and clone size; the DNA was used to work out D and trimming. The repertoire holds around 190,000 clones, with approximately 83% as singletons. The specimen was peripheral blood. This chain uses TRBV5-6 with TRBJ1-2; D possibly corresponds to TRBD1 (5 bases). The clonotype comes from a man in his fifties or sixties with active or convalescent COVID-19. Written as DNA, the CDR3 is TGTGCCAGCACCCCGACAGAAAGGAGCTATGGCTACACCTTC. This encodes CASTPTERSYGYTF.